The 4 T cell receptor beta chains given below trace back to one sample, sequenced in a study of radiotherapy plus CTLA-4 blockade in lung cancer. Assay: immunoSEQ multiplex PCR; the TCRdb copy retains only in-frame clones and omits some. The sample consists of around 99,000 clones, around nine tenths of them appearing once. The material sequenced was peripheral blood, taken from a patient treated with radiotherapy plus ipilimumab. These TCRs come from a human donor with non-small cell lung cancer that progressed on radiotherapy plus ipilimumab.

This clone was recorded only once. V is TRBV30 and J is TRBJ1-1, with D perhaps matching TRBD1 (5 bases). Germline V gene sequence: CDR1 GTSNPN, CDR2 SVGIG (reference sequence). There are 14 residues in the CDR3. V was cut by 1 base and J by 4 bases, with 13 bases left in between. This CDR3 is CAWSASGSGTEAFF. The CDR3 coding sequence is TGTGCCTGGAGTGCCTCAGGGAGCGGCACTGAAGCTTTCTTT.

The rearrangement joins TRBV7-8 to TRBJ2-7, with 13 bases lining up with TRBD2. Germline-derived CDR1 and CDR2 are SGHVS and FQNEAQ. Trimming cost V 4 bases and J 2 bases; bases outside gene matches: 8. This CDR3 region has 17 residues. The CDR3 bases are TGTGCCAGCAGCTGGGGACTAGCGGGAAAGGTCACCTACGAGCAGTACTTC. Its translation is CASSWGLAGKVTYEQYF.

The chain carries TRBV19 and TRBJ2-4; a possible D gene is TRBD1 (7 bases). Trimming took 3 bases from V and 8 from J, leaving 8 bases between them. Germline values: CDR1 LNHDA, CDR2 SQIVND (reference sequence). The CDR3 length is 12 residues. CDR3 loop: CASSIRGDIQYF. The DNA of the CDR3 is TGTGCCAGTAGTATCAGGGGGGACATTCAGTACTTC.

The chain links TRBV5-1 to TRBJ2-7; 7 positions match TRBD2. V lost 0 bases to trimming and J lost 9 bases; unmatched junction nucleotides: 3. The V gene's germline CDR1 is SGHRS and CDR2 YFSETQ. The CDR3 totals 12 residues. The CDR3 spells CASSLDQRGQYF. In DNA, the CDR3 is TGCGCCAGCAGCTTGGATCAGCGGGGGCAGTACTTC.